This entry is about one T cell receptor beta chain. This specimen comes from a study of blood T cell repertoires in COVID-19. Study-wide background: The origin of the acute and convalescent COVID-19 samples was the United States, Italy and Spain.

Membership in each cohort depended on participant-reported clinical history. Recovery meant two consecutive negative NP/OP PCR tests, professional clearance, or resolved symptoms. Some clones are missing from TCRdb's copy, which holds only in-frame ones; the method was immunoSEQ multiplex PCR. Of about 330,000 clones in the sample, more than 85% were seen once. CDR1 MNHEY and CDR2 SVGEGT come from the germline V gene. The V end lost 0 bases, the J end lost 5 bases, and 25 bases lay between the germline ends. The CDR3 is 19 residues long. Source material: PBMCs or T cells enriched from blood (not recorded which). This TCR was sampled from a woman under 40 who had recovered from COVID-19. The chain links TRBV6-2 or TRBV6-3 to TRBJ2-5; D is unclear. CDR3 sequence: CASSYSIRNLVLSFETQYF. CDR3 in DNA: TGTGCCAGCAGTTACTCTATACGGAACCTAGTTCTCTCTTTCGAGACCCAGTACTTC.